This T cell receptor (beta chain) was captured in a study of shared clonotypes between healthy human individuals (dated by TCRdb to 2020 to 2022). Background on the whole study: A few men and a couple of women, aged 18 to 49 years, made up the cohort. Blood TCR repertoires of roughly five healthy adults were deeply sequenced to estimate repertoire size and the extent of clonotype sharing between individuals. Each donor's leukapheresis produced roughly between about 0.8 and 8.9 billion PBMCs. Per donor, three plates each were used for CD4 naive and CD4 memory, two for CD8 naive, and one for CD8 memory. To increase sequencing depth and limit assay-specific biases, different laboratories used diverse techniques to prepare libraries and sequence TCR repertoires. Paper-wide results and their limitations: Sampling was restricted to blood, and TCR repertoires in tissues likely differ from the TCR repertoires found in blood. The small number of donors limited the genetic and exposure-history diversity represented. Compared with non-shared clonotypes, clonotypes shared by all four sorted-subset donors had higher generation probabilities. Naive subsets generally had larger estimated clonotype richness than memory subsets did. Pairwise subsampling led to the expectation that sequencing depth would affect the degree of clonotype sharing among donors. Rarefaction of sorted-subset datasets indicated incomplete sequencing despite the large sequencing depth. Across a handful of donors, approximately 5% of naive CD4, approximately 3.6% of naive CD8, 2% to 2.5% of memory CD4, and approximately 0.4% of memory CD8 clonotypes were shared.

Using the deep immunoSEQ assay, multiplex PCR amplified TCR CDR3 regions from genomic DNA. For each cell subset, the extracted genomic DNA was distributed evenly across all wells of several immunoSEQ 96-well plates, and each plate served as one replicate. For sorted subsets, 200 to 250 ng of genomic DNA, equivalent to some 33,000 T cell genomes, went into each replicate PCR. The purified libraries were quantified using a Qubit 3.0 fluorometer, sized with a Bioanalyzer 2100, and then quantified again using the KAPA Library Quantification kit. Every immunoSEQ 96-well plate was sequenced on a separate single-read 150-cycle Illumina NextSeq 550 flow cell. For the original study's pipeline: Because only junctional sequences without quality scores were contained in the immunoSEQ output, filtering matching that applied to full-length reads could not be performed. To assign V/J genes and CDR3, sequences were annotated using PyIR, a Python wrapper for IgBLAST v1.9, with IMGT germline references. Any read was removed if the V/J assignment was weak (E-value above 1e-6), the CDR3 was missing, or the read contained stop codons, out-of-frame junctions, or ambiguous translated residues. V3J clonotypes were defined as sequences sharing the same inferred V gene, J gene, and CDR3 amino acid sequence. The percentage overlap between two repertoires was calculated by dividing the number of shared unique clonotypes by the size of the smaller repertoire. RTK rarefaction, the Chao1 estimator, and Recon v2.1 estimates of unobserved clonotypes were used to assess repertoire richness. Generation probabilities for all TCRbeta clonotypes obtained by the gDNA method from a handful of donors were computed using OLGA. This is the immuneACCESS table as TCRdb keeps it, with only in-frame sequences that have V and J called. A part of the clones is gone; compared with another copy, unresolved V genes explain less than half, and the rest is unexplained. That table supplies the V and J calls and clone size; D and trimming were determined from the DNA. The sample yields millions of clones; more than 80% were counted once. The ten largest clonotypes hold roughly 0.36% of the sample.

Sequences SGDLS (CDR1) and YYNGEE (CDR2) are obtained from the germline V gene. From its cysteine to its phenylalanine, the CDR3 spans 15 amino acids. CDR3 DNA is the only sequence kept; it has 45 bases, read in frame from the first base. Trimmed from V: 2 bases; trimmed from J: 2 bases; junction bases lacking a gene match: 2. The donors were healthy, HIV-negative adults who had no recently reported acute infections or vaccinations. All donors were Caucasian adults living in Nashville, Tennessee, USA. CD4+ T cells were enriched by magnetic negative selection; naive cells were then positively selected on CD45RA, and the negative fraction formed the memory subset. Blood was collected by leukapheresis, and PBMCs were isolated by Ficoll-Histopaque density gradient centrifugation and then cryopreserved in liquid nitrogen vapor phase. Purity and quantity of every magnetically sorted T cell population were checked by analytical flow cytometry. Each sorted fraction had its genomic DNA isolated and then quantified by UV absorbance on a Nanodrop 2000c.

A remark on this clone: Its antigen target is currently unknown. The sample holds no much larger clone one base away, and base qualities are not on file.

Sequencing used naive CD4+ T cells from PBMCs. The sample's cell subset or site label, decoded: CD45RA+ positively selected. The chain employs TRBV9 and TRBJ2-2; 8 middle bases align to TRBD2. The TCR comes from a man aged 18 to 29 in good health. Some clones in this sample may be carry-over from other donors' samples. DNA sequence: TGTGCCAGCAGCGTTGGGACTAGAAACACCGGGGAGCTGTTTTTT. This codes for CASSVGTRNTGELFF. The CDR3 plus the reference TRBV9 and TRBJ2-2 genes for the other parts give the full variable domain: DSGVTQTPKHLITATGQRVTLRCSPRSGDLSVYWYQQSLDQGLQFLIQYYNGEERAKGNILERFSAQQFPDLHSELNLSSLELGDSALYFCASSVGTRNTGELFFGEGSRLTVL.